This T cell receptor (beta chain) was captured in a study of beta chain features in type 1 diabetes. Across the study: Age, gender and cell yields were similar between patients and healthy donors. Notes on the study in general: Among all four CD4+ subsets, Type 1 diabetes patients had TCRB CDR3s that were moderately but significantly shorter.

This clone was seen a few times. What it binds is unknown. Expressed TCRB transcripts got sequenced, as all isolated RNA was reverse transcribed. TCRdb's copy holds only in-frame clones and misses some; the assay was immunoSEQ multiplex PCR. The sample has 400,000 or so clones, 10% to 15% seen once. Trimming removed 7 bases at V and 1 base at J, with 14 bases between. This CDR3 has 15 amino acids. The germline V gene encodes CDR1 SGHDN and CDR2 FVKESK. The rearrangement joins TRBV14 to TRBJ2-4; D possibly corresponds to TRBD2 (5 bases). The specimen sequenced was naive CD4+ T cells from blood. The receptor comes from a young woman with type 1 diabetes. CDR3 sequence reads: CASTPLEDAKNIQYF. Written as DNA, the CDR3 is TGTGCCAGCACCCCCTTGGAGGACGCCAAAAACATTCAGTACTTC.